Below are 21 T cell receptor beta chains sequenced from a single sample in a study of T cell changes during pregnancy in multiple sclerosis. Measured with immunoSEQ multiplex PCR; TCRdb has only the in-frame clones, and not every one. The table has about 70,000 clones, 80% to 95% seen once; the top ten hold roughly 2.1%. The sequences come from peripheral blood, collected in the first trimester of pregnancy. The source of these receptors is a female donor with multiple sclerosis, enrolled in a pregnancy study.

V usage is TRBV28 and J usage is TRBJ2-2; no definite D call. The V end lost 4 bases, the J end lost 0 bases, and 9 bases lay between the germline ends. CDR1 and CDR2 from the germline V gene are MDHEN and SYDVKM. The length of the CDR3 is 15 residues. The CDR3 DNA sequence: TGTGCCAGCAGTTCGGTCTATTCGAACACCGGGGAGCTGTTTTTT. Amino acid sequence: CASSSVYSNTGELFF.

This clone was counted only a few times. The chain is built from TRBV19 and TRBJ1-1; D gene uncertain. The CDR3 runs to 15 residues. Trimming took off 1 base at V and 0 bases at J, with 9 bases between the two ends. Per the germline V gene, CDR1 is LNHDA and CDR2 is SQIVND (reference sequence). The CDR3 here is CASSIGITLNTEAFF. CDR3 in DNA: TGTGCCAGTAGTATAGGCATAACACTGAACACTGAAGCTTTCTTT.

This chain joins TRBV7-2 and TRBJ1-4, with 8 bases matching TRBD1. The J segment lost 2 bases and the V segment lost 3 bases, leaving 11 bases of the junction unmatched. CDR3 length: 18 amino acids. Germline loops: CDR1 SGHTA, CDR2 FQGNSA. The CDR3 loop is CASSLNPGGILTNEKLFF. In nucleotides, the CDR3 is TGTGCCAGCAGCTTGAATCCAGGGGGCATTTTGACTAATGAAAAACTGTTTTTT.

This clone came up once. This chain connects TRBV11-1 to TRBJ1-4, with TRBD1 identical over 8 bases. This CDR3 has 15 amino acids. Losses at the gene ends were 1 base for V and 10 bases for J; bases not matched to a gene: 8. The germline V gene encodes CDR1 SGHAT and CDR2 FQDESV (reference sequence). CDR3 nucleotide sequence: TGTGCCAGCAGCTTAGGGGACAGGTCGGATGGAAAACTGTTTTTT. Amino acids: CASSLGDRSDGKLFF.

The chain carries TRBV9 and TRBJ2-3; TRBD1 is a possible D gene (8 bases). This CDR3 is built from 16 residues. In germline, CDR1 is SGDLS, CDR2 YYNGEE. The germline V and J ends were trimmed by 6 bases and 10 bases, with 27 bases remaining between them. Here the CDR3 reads CASTKGGQGATTPQYF. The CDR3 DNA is TGTGCCAGCACCAAGGGGGGGCAGGGGGCCACCACCCCGCAGTATTTT.

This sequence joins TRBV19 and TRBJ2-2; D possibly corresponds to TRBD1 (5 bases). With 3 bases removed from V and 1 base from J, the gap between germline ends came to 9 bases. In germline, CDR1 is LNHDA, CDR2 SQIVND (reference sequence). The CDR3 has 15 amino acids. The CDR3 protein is CASSIQDKNTGELFF. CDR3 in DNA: TGTGCCAGTAGTATCCAGGACAAGAACACCGGGGAGCTGTTTTTT.

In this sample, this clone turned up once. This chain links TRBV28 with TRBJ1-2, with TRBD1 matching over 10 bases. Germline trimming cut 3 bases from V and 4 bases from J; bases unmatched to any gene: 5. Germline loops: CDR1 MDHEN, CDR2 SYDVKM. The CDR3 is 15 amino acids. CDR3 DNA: TGTGCCAGCAGTTTCCCGGGACAGGGGCTCTATGGCTACACCTTC. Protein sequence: CASSFPGQGLYGYTF.

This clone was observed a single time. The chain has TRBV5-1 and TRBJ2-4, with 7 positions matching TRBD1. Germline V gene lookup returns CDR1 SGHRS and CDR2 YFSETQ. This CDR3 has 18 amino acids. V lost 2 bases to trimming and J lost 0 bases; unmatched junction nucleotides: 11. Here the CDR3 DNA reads TGCGCCAGCAGCTTCGATCCCGGGACAGTTCTAGCCAAAAACATTCAGTACTTC. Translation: CASSFDPGTVLAKNIQYF.

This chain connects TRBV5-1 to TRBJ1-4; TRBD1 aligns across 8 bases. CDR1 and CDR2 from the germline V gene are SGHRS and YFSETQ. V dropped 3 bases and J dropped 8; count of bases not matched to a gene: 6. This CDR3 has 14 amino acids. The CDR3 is CASSSGQGREKLFF. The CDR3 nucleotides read TGCGCCAGCAGCTCCGGACAGGGTAGGGAAAAACTGTTTTTT.

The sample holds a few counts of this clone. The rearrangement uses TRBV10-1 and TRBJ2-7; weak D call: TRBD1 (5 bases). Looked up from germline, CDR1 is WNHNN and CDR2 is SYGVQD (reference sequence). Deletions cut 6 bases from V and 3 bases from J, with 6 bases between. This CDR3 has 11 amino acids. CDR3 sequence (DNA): TGCGCCAGCAGGGACAACTACGAGCAGTACTTC. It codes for CASRDNYEQYF.

The CDR3 nucleotides are TGTGCCAGTAGACCCTTCGGACAGGACCTTTATCAGCCCCAGCATTTT. Translating gives CASRPFGQDLYQPQHF. The chain is built from TRBV19 and TRBJ1-5; 7 bases match TRBD1. V gave up 6 bases and J gave up 5 bases; unmatched junction bases: 13. Germline V gene sequence: CDR1 LNHDA, CDR2 SQIVND (reference sequence). The CDR3 contains 16 residues.

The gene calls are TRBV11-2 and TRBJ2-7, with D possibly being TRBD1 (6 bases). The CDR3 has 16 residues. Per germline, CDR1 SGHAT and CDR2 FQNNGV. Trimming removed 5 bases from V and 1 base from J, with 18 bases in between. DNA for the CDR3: TGTGCCAGCAGCGGGTTGACAGGCCGCCTTTCCTACGAGCAGTACTTC. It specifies CASSGLTGRLSYEQYF.

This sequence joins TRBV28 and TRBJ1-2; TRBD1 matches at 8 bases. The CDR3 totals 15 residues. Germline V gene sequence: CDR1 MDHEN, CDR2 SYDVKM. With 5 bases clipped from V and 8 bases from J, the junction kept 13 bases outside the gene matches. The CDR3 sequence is CASSPAGGALGGYTF. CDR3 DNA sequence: TGTGCCAGCAGTCCGGCAGGGGGCGCGTTAGGAGGCTACACCTTC.

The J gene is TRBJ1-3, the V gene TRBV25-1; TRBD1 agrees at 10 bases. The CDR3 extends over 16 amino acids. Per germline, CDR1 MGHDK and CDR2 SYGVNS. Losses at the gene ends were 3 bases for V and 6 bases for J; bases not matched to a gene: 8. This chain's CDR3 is CASSDSGTGVSNTIYF. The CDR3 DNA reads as TGTGCCAGCAGTGATTCCGGGACAGGGGTCTCAAACACCATATATTTT. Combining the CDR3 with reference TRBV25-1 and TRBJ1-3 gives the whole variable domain EADIYQTPRYLVIGTGKKITLECSQTMGHDKMYWYQQDPGMELHLIHYSYGVNSTEKGDLSSESTVSRIRTEHFPLTLESARPSHTSQYLCASSDSGTGVSNTIYFGEGSWLTVV.

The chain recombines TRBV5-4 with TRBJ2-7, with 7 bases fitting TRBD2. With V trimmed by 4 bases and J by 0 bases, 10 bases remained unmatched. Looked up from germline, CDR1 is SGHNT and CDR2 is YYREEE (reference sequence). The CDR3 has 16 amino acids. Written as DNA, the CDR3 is TGTGCCAGCAGCCGCACTCCTAGCGGAAGCTCCTACGAGCAGTACTTC. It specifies CASSRTPSGSSYEQYF.

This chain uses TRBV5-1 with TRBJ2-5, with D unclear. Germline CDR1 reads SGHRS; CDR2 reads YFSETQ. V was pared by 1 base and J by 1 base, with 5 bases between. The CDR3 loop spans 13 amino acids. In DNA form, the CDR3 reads TGCGCCAGCAGCTTGCTCAGCCAAGAGACCCAGTACTTC. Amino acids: CASSLLSQETQYF. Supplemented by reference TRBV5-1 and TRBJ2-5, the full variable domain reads KAGVTQTPRYLIKTRGQQVTLSCSPISGHRSVSWYQQTPGQGLQFLFEYFSETQRNKGNFPGRFSGRQFSNSRSEMNVSTLELGDSALYLCASSLLSQETQYFGPGTRLLVL.

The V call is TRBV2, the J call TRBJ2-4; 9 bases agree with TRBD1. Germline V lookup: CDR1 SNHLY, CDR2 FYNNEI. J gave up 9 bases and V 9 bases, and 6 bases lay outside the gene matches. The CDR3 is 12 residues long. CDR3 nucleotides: TGTGCCAGTGGGACAGGGATGGGCATTCAGTACTTC. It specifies CASGTGMGIQYF.

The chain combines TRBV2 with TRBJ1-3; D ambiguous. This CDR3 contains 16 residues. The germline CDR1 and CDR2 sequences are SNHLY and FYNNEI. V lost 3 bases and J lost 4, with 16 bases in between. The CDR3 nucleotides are TGTGCCAGCAGTGAGTTTGTCTTGTCGGGAGGAAACACCATATATTTT. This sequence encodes CASSEFVLSGGNTIYF.

CDR3 nucleotides: TGTGCCAGCAGACCTGGGACAGTGGGTCAGCCCCAGCATTTT. Protein product: CASRPGTVGQPQHF. The genes are TRBV6-9 and TRBJ1-5; 7 positions agree with TRBD1. The V gene end was trimmed by 6 bases and the J gene end by 6 bases; junction bases not matched to a gene: 8. The germline CDR1 and CDR2 sequences are MNHGY and SVAAGI. The CDR3 length is 14 residues.

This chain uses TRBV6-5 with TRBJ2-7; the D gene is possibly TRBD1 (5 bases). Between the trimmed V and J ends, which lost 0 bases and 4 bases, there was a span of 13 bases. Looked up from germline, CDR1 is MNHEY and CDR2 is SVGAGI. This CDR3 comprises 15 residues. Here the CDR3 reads CASSYSATAIYEQYF. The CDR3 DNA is TGTGCCAGCAGTTACTCGGCGACAGCCATTTACGAGCAGTACTTC.

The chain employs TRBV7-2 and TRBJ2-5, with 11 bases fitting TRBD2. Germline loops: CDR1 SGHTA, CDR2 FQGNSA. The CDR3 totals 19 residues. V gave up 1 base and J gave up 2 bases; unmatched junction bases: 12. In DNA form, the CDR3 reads TGTGCCAGCAGCTTAGTACCCCTAGCGGGAGGCCGGATACAAGAGACCCAGTACTTC. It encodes CASSLVPLAGGRIQETQYF.